The T cell receptor beta chain under discussion was sequenced for a study of T-cell reconstitution after alpha-beta-depleted transplantation in children. Study-wide findings and caveats: Expanded clones from the graft, numbering several hundred, reportedly supplied alpha-beta T cells about two months after transplant.

For TCRbeta, the library was prepared with unique molecular identifiers. TCRdb processed the PCR reads anew with MiXCR; each CDR3 protein has one entry. The data show hundreds of thousands of distinct CDR3 sequences, 20% to 30% seen once. This CDR3 region has 14 residues. The germline V and J ends were trimmed by 1 base and 7 bases, with 10 bases remaining between them. Per the germline V gene, CDR1 is SGHAT and CDR2 is FQNNGV. This clonotype was picked up many times. Its antigen remains unknown. The source material was PBMCs, mostly from graft donor cells, sampled 360 days after TCRalphabeta/CD19-depleted stem cell transplant. The V gene is TRBV11-2, the J gene TRBJ2-2; D gene unclear. This receptor was obtained from a female patient between 2 and 15 years old who had a stem cell transplant for congenital amegakaryocytic thrombocytopenia, so the T cells may come from the graft donor. The CDR3, as DNA: TGTGCCAGCAGCTTAGTACTTATAGACGGGGAGCTGTTTTTT. Amino acid sequence: CASSLVLIDGELFF.